This entry describes one TCR beta chain. What it binds is not known. The CDR3 is 13 residues long. V lost 1 base to trimming and J lost 4 bases, with 7 bases between them. Per germline, CDR1 SGHVS and CDR2 FNYEAQ. This sample is drawn from a study of a mutant IDH1 vaccine in newly diagnosed glioma. Study information: Vaccination started 4-6 weeks after radiotherapy alone, or with temozolomide cycles. Week 35 held visit V12, while week 47 held visit V13.

Whole-study results and caveats: A vaccine-induced immune response developed in roughly 93% of the patients.

Time point meaning: week 47, end of study. What each vaccine dose contained was 300 ug of mutant IDH1 20-mer peptide, accompanied by topical imiquimod. The study enrolled donors with new WHO grade 3 or 4 IDH1-mutant, ATRX-lost astrocytomas. Measured with immunoSEQ multiplex PCR; TCRdb has only the in-frame clones, and not every one. Found here are some 62,000 clones, roughly 87% of them singletons; the top ten hold approximately 3.9%. The material sequenced was PBMCs, taken from a glioma patient whose treatment included an IDH1 peptide vaccine. This sequence joins TRBV7-6 and TRBJ1-2; D unresolved. This TCR was sampled from a man aged 25 to 40 with glioma. CDR3 nucleotides: TGTGCCAGCAGCTTAGACGACGTCTATGGCTACACCTTC. Protein product: CASSLDDVYGYTF.